This T cell receptor (beta chain) was recovered during a study of radiation and T cells in renal cell carcinoma. TCRdb's copy holds only in-frame clones and misses some; the assay was immunoSEQ multiplex PCR. Of about 73,000 clones detected, 70% to 90% appear once; the ten largest clones hold approximately 2.3%. Whole-study results and caveats: Top tumor clonotypes rose in blood 2 weeks post-radiation, then contracted.

The germline V gene has CDR1 SGHNT and CDR2 YYREEE (reference sequence). The CDR3 has 16 amino acids. Unmatched junction bases numbered 4, after V lost 4 bases and J lost 1 base. About this clone: The antigen remains unidentified.

Time point defined: blood 4 weeks post-SBRT, at nephrectomy. This sample's treatment: 15 Gy SBRT to primary tumor, nephrectomy 4 weeks later. Nephrectomy followed 15 Gy stereotactic body radiation by 4 weeks. Sequenced material: blood, taken from a patient whose treatment included radiotherapy and nephrectomy. The receptor was isolated from a woman in her sixties or seventies with renal cell carcinoma. V usage is TRBV5-4 and J usage is TRBJ2-1; 11 bases are a match to TRBD2. CDR3: CASSASGGRSYNEQFF. The DNA for the CDR3 is TGTGCCAGCAGCGCTAGCGGGGGGAGGTCCTACAATGAGCAGTTCTTC.